This is a list of T cell receptor beta chains from one sample in a study of Graves' ophthalmopathy and Graves' hyperthyroidism. TCRdb reprocessed the multiplex PCR reads with MiXCR, giving one entry per CDR3 protein. The sample lists roughly 1.1 million distinct CDR3 sequences, 35% to 40% occurring once. Sample: peripheral blood or thyroid tissue (not recorded which). The receptors were gathered from an adult man with Graves' hyperthyroidism. Each CDR3 is given with its conserved first and last residue. The order of the fields is CDR3 length, V gene, clone size, J gene, D gene, CDR3 DNA, CDR3 protein. The D gene is left open where the match is weak. Expanded clones get a size class; other rows say once, few or many, or leave the size out.

>13|TRBV9|many|TRBJ1-1|NA
TGTGCCAACAGCGGCGGACAGAACACTGAAGCTTTCTTT
CANSGGQNTEAFF
>17|TRBV14|many|TRBJ2-7|NA
TGTGCCAGCAGCAATGTGAATGCAGGGGTTAGGTCCTACGAGCAGTACTTC
CASSNVNAGVRSYEQYF
>14|TRBV15|NA|TRBJ1-6|TRBD1
TGTGCCACCAGCCCCAGGACAGGGGTTTCACCCCTCCACTTT
CATSPRTGVSPLHF
>16|TRBV18|NA|TRBJ1-1|NA
TGTGCCAGCTCACCACCCGGGGTTGGAGGATCCACTGAAGCTTTCTTT
CASSPPGVGGSTEAFF
>13|TRBV10-3|many|TRBJ2-7|NA
TGTGCCATCAGTGAGCCCCCAGGGTCTTTTCAGTACTTC
CAISEPPGSFQYF
>15|TRBV7-9|many|TRBJ2-7|NA
TGTGCCAGCAGCTTCGAGGCCGATAGCTCCTACGAGCAGTACTTC
CASSFEADSSYEQYF
>15|TRBV5-1|many|TRBJ2-7|NA
TGCGCCAGCAGCTCGTTCGATGGGGAGGACTACGAGCAGTACTTC
CASSSFDGEDYEQYF
>12|TRBV29-1|NA|TRBJ1-1|NA
TGCAGCTTAGGGTGGCAGAACACTGAAGCTTTCTTT
CSLGWQNTEAFF
>11|TRBV10-3|NA|TRBJ1-2|NA
TGTGCCACCAAGGAGCCCTATGGCTACACCTTC
CATKEPYGYTF
>15|TRBV12-3/TRBV12-4|NA|TRBJ2-5|TRBD2
TGTGCCAGCAGTTTGGTACTAGCGGGAAGGGAGACCCAGTACTTC
CASSLVLAGRETQYF
>16|TRBV7-8|NA|TRBJ2-2|NA
TGTGCCAGCAGCTTAGAGTCCGGGTTAGTGGCCGGGGAGCTGCTTTTT
CASSLESGLVAGELLF
>16|TRBV10-3|many|TRBJ1-2|TRBD1
TGTGCCATCAGTGAGAGGACAGGGGGAGGCCTCGGTGGCTACACCTTC
CAISERTGGGLGGYTF
>15|TRBV5-1|NA|TRBJ2-7|NA
TGCGCCAGCAGCCGTCGGGACATGAGCTCCTACGAGCAGTACTTC
CASSRRDMSSYEQYF
>15|TRBV12-3/TRBV12-4|NA|TRBJ2-7|TRBD1
TGCGCCAGCAGTGAAGCGGAGGACAGGGGGCGCGAGCAGTACTTC
CASSEAEDRGREQYF
>13|TRBV15|many|TRBJ2-7|TRBD2
TGTGCCACAAAGACTAGCGGGGCCTACGAGCAGTACTTC
CATKTSGAYEQYF
>14|TRBV7-2|NA|TRBJ2-5|NA
TGTGCCAGCAGCTTGGTCGGGTATCGAGAGACCCAGTACTTC
CASSLVGYRETQYF
>14|TRBV7-8|many|TRBJ2-7|NA
TGTGCCAGCAGCTCGGGAGTCCCGTCCTACGAGCAGTACTTC
CASSSGVPSYEQYF
>17|TRBV12-3/TRBV12-4|NA|TRBJ1-1|NA
TGTGCCAGCAGGACCCGGGGGCTTGGAGAAAGGGACACTGAAGCTTTCTTT
CASRTRGLGERDTEAFF
>13|TRBV12-3/TRBV12-4|many|TRBJ2-7|NA
TGTGCCAGCAGCTCGGGCTTGCGGATCGAGCAGTACTTC
CASSSGLRIEQYF
>14|TRBV9|many|TRBJ1-1|TRBD1
TGTGCCAGCAGCGTGGGGACAGAAAGCACTGAAGCTTTCTTT
CASSVGTESTEAFF
>11|TRBV10-3|NA|TRBJ2-7|NA
TGTGTCCTAAGGGGGACCTACGAGCAGTACTTC
CVLRGTYEQYF
>13|TRBV12-3/TRBV12-4|NA|TRBJ2-7|NA
TGTGCCAGCCGCGTCACAGGGAGGTACGAGCAGTACTTC
CASRVTGRYEQYF
>12|TRBV7-2|many|TRBJ2-7|TRBD2
TGTGCCAGCAGCTTTAGCGGGGCCGAGCAGTACTTC
CASSFSGAEQYF
>18|TRBV6-6|NA|TRBJ2-7|NA
TGTGCCAGCAGTTACAACATACCTCTGGCTAGCACGGGGTATGAGCAGTACTTC
CASSYNIPLASTGYEQYF
>15|TRBV5-4|few|TRBJ1-5|NA
TGTGCCAGCAGCTTTGGGGGAATGAGCAATCAGCCCCAGCATTTT
CASSFGGMSNQPQHF
>16|TRBV12-3/TRBV12-4|NA|TRBJ2-3|NA
TGTGCCAGCACCTCCTGGGCGGGATCTAGCACAGATACGCAGTATTTT
CASTSWAGSSTDTQYF
>16|TRBV7-2|NA|TRBJ2-5|TRBD2
TGTGCCAGCAGTTGGACTAGCGGGGGGTCCCGGGAGACCCAGTACTTC
CASSWTSGGSRETQYF
>19|TRBV6-1|few|TRBJ1-5|TRBD1
TGTGCCAGCAGTGAACGACCGGGACAGGGGACATATAGCAATCAGCCCCAGCATTTT
CASSERPGQGTYSNQPQHF
>14|TRBV7-2|NA|TRBJ2-7|NA
TGTGCCAGCATGTTTACACTGACCGCTGGCGAGCAGTACTTC
CASMFTLTAGEQYF
>14|TRBV10-3|few|TRBJ1-5|TRBD1
TGTGCCATCAGTGAATCGACAGGGAAACAGCCCCAGCATTTT
CAISESTGKQPQHF
>15|TRBV5-1|many|TRBJ1-1|NA
TGCGCCAGCAGCTTGGGCGGGAAGGTGAACACTGAAGCTTTCTTT
CASSLGGKVNTEAFF
>15|TRBV9|many|TRBJ1-1|NA
TGTGCCAGCAGCCCAACGGGACCTATGAACACTGAAGCTTTCTTT
CASSPTGPMNTEAFF
>15|TRBV6-6|many|TRBJ2-7|NA
TGTGCCAGCAGCTGGGAGGGGGGCATCCCCTACGAGCAGTACTTC
CASSWEGGIPYEQYF
>14|TRBV5-6|NA|TRBJ1-1|NA
TGTGCCAGCAGGTTGATGAACTTGAACACTGAAGCTTTCTTT
CASRLMNLNTEAFF
>13|TRBV29-1|many|TRBJ2-1|NA
TGCAGCGTTGATGGCACTAGACGGGGTGAGCAGTTCTTC
CSVDGTRRGEQFF
>14|TRBV7-9|NA|TRBJ2-7|NA
TGTGCCAGCAGCTTGCGCCGGGCCACCTACGAGCAGTACTTC
CASSLRRATYEQYF
>14|TRBV15|many|TRBJ1-2|NA
TGTGCCACCAGCAGAGACAGAGCTAACTATGGCTACACCTTC
CATSRDRANYGYTF
>15|TRBV27|NA|TRBJ1-5|NA
TGTGCCAGCAGTCCGAAGGCGTATAGCAATCAGCCCCAGCATTTT
CASSPKAYSNQPQHF